This TCR beta chain appears in the sequencing data of a study of T cell responses to AZD1222 COVID-19 vaccine. The junction had 4 bases not matched to a gene; V was cut back by 5 bases and J by 3 bases. CDR3 length equals 16 residues. CDR1 and CDR2 (germline): MGHDK, SYGVNS. The protocol was immunoSEQ multiplex PCR, while the TCRdb copy is restricted to in-frame clones and leaves out a portion. The table lists more than 110,000 clones, 92% of them singletons. The TCR was taken from an adult who received the AZD1222 COVID-19 vaccine. The sample was peripheral blood, taken 28 days after the second AZD1222 dose. This chain connects TRBV25-1 to TRBJ2-3, with 14 bases matching TRBD2. The CDR3 sequence is CASSTGTSGRTDTQYF. CDR3 nucleotides: TGTGCCAGCAGTACCGGGACTAGCGGGAGAACAGATACGCAGTATTTT.